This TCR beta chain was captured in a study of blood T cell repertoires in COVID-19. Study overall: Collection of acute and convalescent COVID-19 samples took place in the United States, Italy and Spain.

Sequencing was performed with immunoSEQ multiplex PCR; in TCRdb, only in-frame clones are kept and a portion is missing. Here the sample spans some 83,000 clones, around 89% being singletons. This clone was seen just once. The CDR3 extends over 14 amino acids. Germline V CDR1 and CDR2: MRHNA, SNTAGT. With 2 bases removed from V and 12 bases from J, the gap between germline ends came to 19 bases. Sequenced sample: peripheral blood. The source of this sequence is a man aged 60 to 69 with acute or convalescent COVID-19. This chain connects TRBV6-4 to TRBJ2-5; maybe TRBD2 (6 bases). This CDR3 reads CASSDGRRPGEKYF. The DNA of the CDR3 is TGTGCCAGCAGTGACGGACGAAGGCCGGGGGAAAAGTACTTC.